Below are 21 T cell receptor beta chains sequenced from a single sample in a study of cytomegalovirus exposure and HLA in healthy donors. The PCR contained 60 Vbeta and 13 Jbeta primers. Libraries were prepared by immunoSEQ multiplex PCR; TCRdb keeps only in-frame clonotypes and omits some of them. The table lists more than 80,000 clones, approximately 70% of them singletons. The sequencing input was PBMCs. All receptors derive from a boy aged 5 to 17 in good health and CMV-seronegative.

This clone turned up a few times. This chain joins TRBV11-2 and TRBJ2-5; 8 bases map to TRBD2. CDR1 and CDR2 from the germline V gene are SGHAT and FQNNGV. V dropped 5 bases and J dropped 3; count of bases not matched to a gene: 14. The CDR3 spans 17 residues. CDR3 sequence reads: CASSPVGGAGVEETQYF. For the CDR3, the DNA is TGTGCCAGCAGCCCCGTCGGGGGGGCCGGGGTCGAAGAGACCCAGTACTTC.

The chain links TRBV9 to TRBJ2-7, with 10 bases identical to TRBD1. This CDR3 has 15 residues. V was pared by 3 bases and J by 3 bases, with 6 bases of the junction left unmatched. Germline lookup yields CDR1 SGDLS and CDR2 YYNGEE. The CDR3 spells CASSAGQGGVYEQYF. The CDR3 DNA follows: TGTGCCAGCAGCGCCGGACAGGGGGGGGTCTACGAGCAGTACTTC.

The V and J genes are TRBV7-6 and TRBJ2-5, with D maybe TRBD2 (6 bases). The germline V gene encodes CDR1 SGHVS and CDR2 FNYEAQ. This CDR3 spans 16 amino acids. Trimming removed 1 base at V and 6 bases at J, with 18 bases between. DNA of the CDR3: TGTGCCAGCAGCTTAGTTGCGACGGGAGAGTTAAAGACCCAGTACTTC. It translates to CASSLVATGELKTQYF.

V gene TRBV18 combines with J gene TRBJ1-2; a weak D match, TRBD1 (6 bases). With 2 bases removed from V and 7 bases from J, the gap between germline ends came to 17 bases. This CDR3 is 15 amino acids long. Germline loops: CDR1 KGHSH, CDR2 LQKENI. The CDR3 DNA is TGTGCCAGCTCACCAAACACAGGGATTTCGGGTGGCTACACCTTC. It codes for CASSPNTGISGGYTF.

The chain joins TRBV7-2 to TRBJ2-2, with D possibly being TRBD2 (5 bases). This CDR3 contains 15 residues. V was pared by 4 bases and J by 5 bases, with 14 bases between. Germline V gene data show CDR1 as SGHTA and CDR2 as FQGNSA. CDR3 sequence reads: CASSYPSTGTGELFF. The CDR3 nucleotides read TGTGCCAGCAGCTACCCGTCTACGGGGACCGGGGAGCTGTTTTTT.

The rearrangement uses TRBV10-3 and TRBJ2-1; 10 bases are shared with TRBD2. Trimming removed 10 bases from V and 10 bases from J; junction bases left unmatched: 7. The CDR3 runs to 12 residues. The germline V gene has CDR1 ENHRY and CDR2 SYGVKD. The CDR3 DNA reads as TGTGCCACGGGGCCGACTAGCGGGGAGCAGTTCTTC. Encoded protein: CATGPTSGEQFF.

This clone was counted between two and nine times. J is TRBJ1-5 and V is TRBV2, with 11 positions matching TRBD1. CDR3 length equals 14 residues. From germline, CDR1 is SNHLY and CDR2 FYNNEI. V lost 3 bases and J lost 7; bases outside the gene matches: 2. The CDR3 DNA is TGTGCCAGCAGTGAGGGACAGGGGGAACAGCCCCAGCATTTT. This sequence encodes CASSEGQGEQPQHF.

The chain couples TRBV9 to TRBJ1-1; D might be TRBD1 (5 bases). CDR3 length: 13 residues. V lost 0 bases to trimming and J lost 5 bases, with 8 bases between them. CDR1 is SGDLS and CDR2 is YYNGEE in the germline V gene. CDR3 sequence reads: CASSVGRGTEAFF. In DNA form, the CDR3 reads TGTGCCAGCAGCGTAGGGAGGGGAACTGAAGCTTTCTTT.

This clone has more than one count but fewer than ten. The chain couples TRBV5-4 to TRBJ2-7, with TRBD2 identical over 9 bases. J lost 0 bases, V lost 2 bases, and 3 bases had no gene match. The length of the CDR3 is 15 residues. Germline-derived CDR1 and CDR2 are SGHNT and YYREEE (reference sequence). CDR3 coding DNA: TGTGCCAGCAGCTTTGAAGCGGGGGGCTCCTACGAGCAGTACTTC. Its protein product is CASSFEAGGSYEQYF.

The chain is built from TRBV6-5 and TRBJ2-7; 10 positions agree with TRBD2. The CDR3 covers 15 residues. With V trimmed by 6 bases and J by 2 bases, 7 bases remained unmatched. Germline V lookup: CDR1 MNHEY, CDR2 SVGAGI. The CDR3 bases are TGTGCCAGCAGAGCCGGGACTAGCGCACCCTACGAGCAGTACTTC. This codes for CASRAGTSAPYEQYF.

The chain is built from TRBV19 and TRBJ2-7, with 11 bases fitting TRBD2. Looked up from germline, CDR1 is LNHDA and CDR2 is SQIVND (reference sequence). The CDR3 consists of 16 residues. The V gene end was trimmed by 3 bases and the J gene end by 3 bases; junction bases not matched to a gene: 7. The CDR3 DNA reads TGTGCCAGTAGTATCGGTCGGACTAGCGGGCTCTACGAGCAGTACTTC. Translated, it gives CASSIGRTSGLYEQYF.

This chain links TRBV19 with TRBJ1-5; D might be TRBD1 (6 bases). From germline, CDR1 is LNHDA and CDR2 SQIVND (reference sequence). The germline V and J ends were trimmed by 6 bases and 1 base, with 13 bases remaining between them. There are 15 residues in the CDR3. CDR3 amino acids: CASSKTGTSNQPQHF. The CDR3 nucleotides read TGTGCCAGTAGCAAGACAGGTACGAGCAATCAGCCCCAGCATTTT.

V and J are TRBV2 and TRBJ1-5; TRBD1 aligns across 9 bases. Germline values: CDR1 SNHLY, CDR2 FYNNEI. Unmatched junction bases numbered 4, after V lost 6 bases and J lost 7 bases. The CDR3 consists of 13 residues. DNA of the CDR3: TGTGCCAGCAGACAGGGGGCAGGACAGCCCCAGCATTTT. Encoded protein: CASRQGAGQPQHF.

V is TRBV30 and J is TRBJ1-1; D is possibly TRBD1 (5 bases). The CDR3 has 11 amino acids. Between the trimmed V and J ends, which lost 3 bases and 5 bases, there was a span of 7 bases. Germline CDR1 is GTSNPN and CDR2 is SVGIG (reference sequence). This chain's CDR3 is CAWSRVTEAFF. CDR3 bases: TGTGCCTGGAGCAGGGTAACTGAAGCTTTCTTT.

The rearrangement links TRBV5-4 to TRBJ2-3, with D perhaps matching TRBD2 (5 bases). V was clipped by 1 base and J by 6 bases, with 9 bases between them. CDR1 is SGHNT, CDR2 YYREEE, per germline (reference sequence). This CDR3 is built from 13 residues. CDR3 amino acids: CASSLPTGDTQYF. The CDR3, as DNA: TGTGCCAGCAGCTTGCCCACGGGGGATACGCAGTATTTT.

J is TRBJ2-1 and V is TRBV5-1; TRBD2 is a possible D gene (5 bases). The V end lost 0 bases, the J end lost 2 bases, and 9 bases lay between the germline ends. The CDR3 runs to 15 residues. Germline V gives CDR1 SGHRS, CDR2 YFSETQ. The CDR3 here is CASSLGRAAYNEQFF. The DNA for the CDR3 is TGCGCCAGCAGCTTGGGGCGGGCCGCCTACAATGAGCAGTTCTTC.

Concerning this clone: Other DNA sequences in this sample translate to the same CDR3. This chain uses TRBV10-3 with TRBJ1-5; D ambiguous. The CDR3 extends over 15 amino acids. The germline V gene has CDR1 ENHRY and CDR2 SYGVKD. The V end lost 2 bases, the J end lost 5 bases, and 13 bases lay between the germline ends. The CDR3, as DNA: TGTGCCATCAGTGAGGGGTCGGGGTCCTATCAGCCCCAGCATTTT. Protein sequence: CAISEGSGSYQPQHF.

The chain joins TRBV15 to TRBJ2-5, with a tentative D call TRBD2 (6 bases). The germline gives CDR1 LNHNV, CDR2 YYDKDF (reference sequence). The length of the CDR3 is 16 residues. Trimming removed 0 bases at V and 7 bases at J, with 18 bases between. The CDR3 spells CATSRDSSGPSGTQYF. The CDR3 nucleotides are TGTGCCACCAGCAGAGATTCGAGCGGGCCGTCGGGGACCCAGTACTTC.

The rearrangement joins TRBV27 to TRBJ1-2; possible D gene TRBD1, 5 bases. The V gene's germline CDR1 is MNHEY and CDR2 SMNVEV (reference sequence). Trimming removed 10 bases from V and 7 bases from J, with 25 bases in between. The CDR3 runs 15 residues. DNA of the CDR3: TGTGCCACCACTTCCCCCGGGGGACCCCAGACTGGCTACACCTTC. Translating gives CATTSPGGPQTGYTF.

The chain links TRBV10-3 to TRBJ2-5; D is possibly TRBD1 (5 bases). Trimming stripped 6 bases from V and 9 bases from J, with 20 bases between. The CDR3 is 14 residues long. CDR1 is ENHRY, CDR2 SYGVKD, per germline. CDR3: CAIRDNLRKGSQYF. CDR3 in DNA: TGTGCCATCAGGGACAACTTGAGGAAGGGGTCCCAGTACTTC.

This clone was observed a handful of times. The chain links TRBV2 to TRBJ2-7, with 8 bases fitting TRBD1. The ends lost 4 bases at V and 0 bases at J; junction bases unmatched: 5. The CDR3 consists of 15 residues. Germline lookup yields CDR1 SNHLY and CDR2 FYNNEI. CDR3 in DNA: TGTGCCAGCAGTGGTGACAGGGGATCCTCCTACGAGCAGTACTTC. It codes for CASSGDRGSSYEQYF.